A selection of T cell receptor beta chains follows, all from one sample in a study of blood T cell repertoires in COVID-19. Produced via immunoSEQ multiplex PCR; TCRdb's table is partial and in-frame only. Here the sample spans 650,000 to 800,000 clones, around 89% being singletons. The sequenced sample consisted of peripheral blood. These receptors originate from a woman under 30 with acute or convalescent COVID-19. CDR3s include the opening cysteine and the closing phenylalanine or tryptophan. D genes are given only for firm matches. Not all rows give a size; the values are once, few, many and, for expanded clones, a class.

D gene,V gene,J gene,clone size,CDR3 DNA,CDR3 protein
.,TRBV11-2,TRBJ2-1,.,TGTGCCAGCAGCGTACCGGGGACCTACAATGAGCAGTTCTTC,CASSVPGTYNEQFF
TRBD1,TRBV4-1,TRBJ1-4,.,TGCGCCAGCAGCCAAGAAATAGGGACAGGGGCCGAAAAACTGTTTTTT,CASSQEIGTGAEKLFF
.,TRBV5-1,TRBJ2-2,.,TGCGCCAGCGGCGGGGACAACACCGGGGAGCTGTTTTTT,CASGGDNTGELFF
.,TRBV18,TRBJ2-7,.,TGTGCCAGCTCACCAGCTATCGGGGTAGTTAAGTACGAGCAGTACTTC,CASSPAIGVVKYEQYF
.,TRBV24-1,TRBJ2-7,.,TGTGCCACCAGTGATCCTCAGGGGTCGGGAAGCTACGAGCAGTACTTC,CATSDPQGSGSYEQYF
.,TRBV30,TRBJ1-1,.,TGTGCCTGGGCTCTACCCCCCCCTAACACTGAAGCTTTCTTT,CAWALPPPNTEAFF
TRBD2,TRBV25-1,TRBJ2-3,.,TGTGCCAGCAGTATCATAGCGGGCGTCACAGATACGCAGTATTTT,CASSIIAGVTDTQYF
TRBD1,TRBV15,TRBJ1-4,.,TGTGCCACCAGCAGAGCCCTCGGGACAGTAAATGAAAAACTGTTTTTT,CATSRALGTVNEKLFF
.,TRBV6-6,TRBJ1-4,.,TGTGCCAGCAGTTATGTGGCGGCGAATGAAAAACTGTTTTTT,CASSYVAANEKLFF
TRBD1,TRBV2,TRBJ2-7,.,TGTGCCAGCGTGAAGGGGGCGACGGGATACGAGCAGTACTTC,CASVKGATGYEQYF
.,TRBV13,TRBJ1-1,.,TGTGCCAGCAGCTTAGGCCGGGTGGGTTCGAACACTGAAGCTTTCTTT,CASSLGRVGSNTEAFF
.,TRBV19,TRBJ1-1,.,TGTGCCAGTACCACGGGGAGGAACACTGAAGCTTTCTTT,CASTTGRNTEAFF
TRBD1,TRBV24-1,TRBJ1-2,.,TGTGCCACCAGTCCTGGACAGGGGAGGGACTACACCTTC,CATSPGQGRDYTF
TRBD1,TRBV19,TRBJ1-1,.,TGTGCCAGTAGTATGAACGCAGGGGGCGGGTGGGACACTGAAGCTTTCTTT,CASSMNAGGGWDTEAFF
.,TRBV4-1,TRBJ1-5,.,TGCGCCAGCAGCCTGGACATCCTCAGCAATCAGCCCCAGCATTTT,CASSLDILSNQPQHF
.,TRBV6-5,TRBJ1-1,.,TGTGCCAGCATTATCGGGGGGGGCACTGAAGCTTTCTTT,CASIIGGGTEAFF
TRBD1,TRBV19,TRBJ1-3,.,TGTGCCAGTAGTCGGCTCGGGACAGGGCCTTTAACCGGAAACACCATATATTTT,CASSRLGTGPLTGNTIYF
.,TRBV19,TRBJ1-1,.,TGTGCCAGTAGTATAGCAGTGCGGGAGAACACTGAAGCTTTCTTT,CASSIAVRENTEAFF
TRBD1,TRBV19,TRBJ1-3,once,TGTGCCAGTAGATGGACAGGGGGCTTTGGAAACACCATATATTTT,CASRWTGGFGNTIYF
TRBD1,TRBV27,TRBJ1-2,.,TGTGCCAGCAGTCCAGGACAGGGTCGGGGCTACACCTTC,CASSPGQGRGYTF
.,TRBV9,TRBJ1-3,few,TGTGCCAGCAGCAAGACAGCATATCCCTCTGGAAACACCATATATTTT,CASSKTAYPSGNTIYF
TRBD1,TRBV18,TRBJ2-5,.,TGTGCCAGCTCACTCAACAGGGGAAGAGAGACCCAGTACTTC,CASSLNRGRETQYF
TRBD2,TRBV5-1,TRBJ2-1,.,TGCGCCAGCAGCGGAGGGACTAGCGGGGGGTTCTACAATGAGCAGTTCTTC,CASSGGTSGGFYNEQFF
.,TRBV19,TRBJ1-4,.,TGTGCCAGTATTGACAGGTGGAGTGAAAAACTGTTTTTT,CASIDRWSEKLFF
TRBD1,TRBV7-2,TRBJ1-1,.,TGTGCCAGCAGCCTGGGACAGGGGGCCGTCTCGAACACTGAAGCTTTCTTT,CASSLGQGAVSNTEAFF
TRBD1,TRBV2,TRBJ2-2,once,TGTGCCAGCAGTAACAGGGGGGACTCCACCGGGGAGCTGTTTTTT,CASSNRGDSTGELFF
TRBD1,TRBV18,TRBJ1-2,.,TGTGCCAGCTCACCGACGGGACAGGGCGCCTATGGCTACACCTTC,CASSPTGQGAYGYTF
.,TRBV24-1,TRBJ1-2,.,TGTGCCACCAGGGGAGGGGCCGTTGATGGCTACACCTTC,CATRGGAVDGYTF
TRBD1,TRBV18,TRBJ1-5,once,TGTGCCAGCTCACCCCGACAGGGGTCTATTGTTCAGCCCCAGCATTTT,CASSPRQGSIVQPQHF
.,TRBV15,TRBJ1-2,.,TGTGCCACCAGCAGTATGCAGGGCGATGGCTACACCTTC,CATSSMQGDGYTF
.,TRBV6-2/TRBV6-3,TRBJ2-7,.,TGTGCCAGCAGTTACGCGGGACTTCACTACGAGCAGTACTTC,CASSYAGLHYEQYF
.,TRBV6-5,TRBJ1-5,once,TGTGCCAGCAGCCCCCGACAGAGTAGCAATCAGCCCCAGCATTTT,CASSPRQSSNQPQHF